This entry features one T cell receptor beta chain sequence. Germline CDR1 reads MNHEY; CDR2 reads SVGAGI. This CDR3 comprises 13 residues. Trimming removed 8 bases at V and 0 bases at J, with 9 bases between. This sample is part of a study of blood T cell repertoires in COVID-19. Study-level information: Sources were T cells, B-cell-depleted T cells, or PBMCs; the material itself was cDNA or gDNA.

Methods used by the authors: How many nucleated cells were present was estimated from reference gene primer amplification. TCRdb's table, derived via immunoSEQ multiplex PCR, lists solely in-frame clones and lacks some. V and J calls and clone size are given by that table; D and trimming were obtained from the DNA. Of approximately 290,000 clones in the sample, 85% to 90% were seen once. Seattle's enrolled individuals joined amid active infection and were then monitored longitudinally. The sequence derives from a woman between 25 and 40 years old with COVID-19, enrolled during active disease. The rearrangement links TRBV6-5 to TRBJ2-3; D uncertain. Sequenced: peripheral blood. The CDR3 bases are TGTGCCAGCGGGCGTGGGAGCACAGATACGCAGTATTTT. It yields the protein CASGRGSTDTQYF.